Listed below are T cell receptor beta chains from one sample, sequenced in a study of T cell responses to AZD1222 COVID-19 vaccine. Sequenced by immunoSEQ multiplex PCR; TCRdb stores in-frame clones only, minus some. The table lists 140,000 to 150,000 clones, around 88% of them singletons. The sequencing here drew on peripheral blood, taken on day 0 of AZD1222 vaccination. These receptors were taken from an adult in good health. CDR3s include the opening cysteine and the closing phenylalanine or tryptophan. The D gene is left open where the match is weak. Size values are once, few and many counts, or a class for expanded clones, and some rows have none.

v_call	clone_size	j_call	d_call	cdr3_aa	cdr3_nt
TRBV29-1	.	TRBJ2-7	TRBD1	CSVGGTGGYEQYF	TGCAGCGTTGGGGGGACAGGAGGCTACGAGCAGTACTTC
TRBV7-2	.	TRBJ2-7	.	CASTGDLRAYEQYF	TGTGCCAGCACAGGGGACTTAAGGGCCTACGAGCAGTACTTC
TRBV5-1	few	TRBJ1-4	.	CASSLAPQAGEKLFF	TGCGCCAGCAGCTTGGCCCCACAGGCGGGCGAAAAACTGTTTTTT
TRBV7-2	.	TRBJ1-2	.	CASSLTGGVYGYTF	TGTGCCAGCAGCTTGACCGGGGGCGTCTATGGCTACACCTTC
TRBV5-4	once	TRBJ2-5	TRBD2	CASSLAGGSLQETQYF	TGTGCCAGCAGCTTGGCGGGGGGGTCTCTCCAGGAGACCCAGTACTTC
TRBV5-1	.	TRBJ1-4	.	CASSLGRGNEKLFF	TGCGCCAGCAGCTTGGGGCGAGGAAATGAAAAACTGTTTTTT
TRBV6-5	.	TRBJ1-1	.	CASSYSPRVNTEAFF	TGTGCCAGCAGTTACTCGCCCAGGGTGAACACTGAAGCTTTCTTT
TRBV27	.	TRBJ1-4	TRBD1	CASSLRGQGDEKLFF	TGTGCCAGCAGTTTACGGGGACAGGGAGATGAAAAACTGTTTTTT
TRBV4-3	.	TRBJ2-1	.	CASSQDLGVPYNEQFF	TGCGCCAGCAGCCAAGATTTAGGAGTACCGTACAATGAGCAGTTCTTC
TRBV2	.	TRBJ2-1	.	CASSAPGTEFF	TGTGCCAGCAGTGCCCCCGGGACGGAGTTCTTC
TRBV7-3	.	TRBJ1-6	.	CASSLRGHNSPLHF	TGTGCCAGCAGCTTAAGGGGGCATAATTCACCCCTCCACTTT
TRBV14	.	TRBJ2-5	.	CASSQSPSVRGETQYF	TGTGCCAGCAGCCAATCTCCTAGCGTTAGGGGAGAGACCCAGTACTTC
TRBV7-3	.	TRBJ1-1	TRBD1	CASSPSPATGGSTEAFF	TGTGCCAGCAGCCCGAGTCCCGCCACAGGGGGCAGTACTGAAGCTTTCTTT
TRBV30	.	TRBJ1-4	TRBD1	CAWAPGTGRKLFF	TGTGCCTGGGCCCCCGGGACAGGACGAAAACTGTTTTTT
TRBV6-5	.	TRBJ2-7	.	CASSTGSETYEQYF	TGTGCCAGCAGTACTGGGAGCGAAACCTACGAGCAGTACTTC
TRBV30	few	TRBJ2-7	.	CACNVRGISYEQYF	TGTGCCTGCAACGTCAGGGGAATCTCCTACGAGCAGTACTTC
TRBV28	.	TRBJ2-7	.	CASSLRFEQYF	TGTGCCAGCAGTTTACGTTTCGAGCAGTACTTC
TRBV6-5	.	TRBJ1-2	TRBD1	CASSTTQGTYGYTF	TGTGCCAGCAGTACCACACAGGGGACCTATGGCTACACCTTC
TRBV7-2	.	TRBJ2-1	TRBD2	CASSRTSGGPVGYNEQFF	TGTGCCAGCAGCAGGACTAGCGGGGGACCCGTAGGTTACAATGAGCAGTTCTTC
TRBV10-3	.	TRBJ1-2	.	CAIRGSGSNYGYTF	TGTGCCATCAGGGGTTCGGGGTCTAACTATGGCTACACCTTC
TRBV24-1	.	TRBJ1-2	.	CATSDLPHVGGDYGYTF	TGTGCCACCAGTGATTTACCCCACGTCGGCGGGGACTATGGCTACACCTTC
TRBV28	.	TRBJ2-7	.	CASSLYASGDHEQYF	TGTGCCAGCAGTTTGTATGCGTCAGGGGACCACGAGCAGTACTTC
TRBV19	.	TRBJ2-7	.	CASSISGALLPYEQYF	TGTGCCAGTAGTATTTCAGGGGCCCTCCTTCCCTACGAGCAGTACTTC
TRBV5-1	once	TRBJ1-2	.	CASSLSGGDNYGYTF	TGCGCCAGCAGCTTGAGTGGAGGGGATAACTATGGCTACACCTTC
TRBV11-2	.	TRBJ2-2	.	CASRVTGELFF	TGTGCCAGCAGAGTCACCGGGGAGCTGTTTTTT
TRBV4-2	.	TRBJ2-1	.	CASSQDKGGPYNEQFF	TGTGCCAGCAGCCAAGATAAGGGGGGGCCCTACAATGAGCAGTTCTTC
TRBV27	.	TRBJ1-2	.	CASSPEGMVGYGYTF	TGTGCCAGCAGCCCCGAGGGCATGGTGGGCTATGGCTACACCTTC
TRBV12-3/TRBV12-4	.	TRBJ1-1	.	CASSLQGATEAFF	TGTGCCAGCAGTTTACAGGGAGCCACTGAAGCTTTCTTT
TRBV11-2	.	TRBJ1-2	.	CASSLGQGNNYGYTF	TGTGCCAGCAGCTTAGGGCAGGGAAACAACTATGGCTACACCTTC
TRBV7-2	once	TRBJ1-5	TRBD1	CASSLGGQGRQPQHF	TGTGCCAGCAGCTTAGGCGGACAGGGACGACAGCCCCAGCATTTT
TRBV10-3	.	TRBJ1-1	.	CAISGGGFPEREAFF	TGTGCCATCAGTGGGGGAGGTTTCCCCGAACGAGAAGCTTTCTTT
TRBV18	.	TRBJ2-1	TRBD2	CASSSPGLATNEQFF	TGTGCCAGCTCATCCCCGGGACTAGCAACCAATGAGCAGTTCTTC
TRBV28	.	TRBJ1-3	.	CASSLPRGTGNTIYF	TGTGCCAGCAGTTTACCGCGGGGAACTGGAAACACCATATATTTT
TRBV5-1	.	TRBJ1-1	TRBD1	CASMGQGLSADEAFF	TGCGCCAGCATGGGACAGGGCCTGTCAGCTGATGAAGCTTTCTTT
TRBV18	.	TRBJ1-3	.	CASSGGAGNTIYF	TGTGCCAGCTCCGGCGGGGCTGGAAACACCATATATTTT
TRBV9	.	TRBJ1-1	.	CASSVALQAEAFF	TGTGCCAGCAGCGTAGCTCTACAGGCTGAAGCTTTCTTT
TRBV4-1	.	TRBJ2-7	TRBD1	CASSQDWTGQFYEQYF	TGCGCCAGCAGCCAAGACTGGACAGGTCAATTTTACGAGCAGTACTTC
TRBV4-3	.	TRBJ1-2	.	CASSQVGTGYGYTF	TGCGCCAGCAGCCAAGTGGGAACAGGCTATGGCTACACCTTC
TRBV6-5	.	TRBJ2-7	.	CASSQTAYEQYF	TGTGCCAGCAGTCAGACGGCCTACGAGCAGTACTTC
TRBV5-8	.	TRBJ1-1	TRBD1	CASSFGQGDDTEAFF	TGTGCCAGCAGCTTCGGACAGGGCGATGACACTGAAGCTTTCTTT